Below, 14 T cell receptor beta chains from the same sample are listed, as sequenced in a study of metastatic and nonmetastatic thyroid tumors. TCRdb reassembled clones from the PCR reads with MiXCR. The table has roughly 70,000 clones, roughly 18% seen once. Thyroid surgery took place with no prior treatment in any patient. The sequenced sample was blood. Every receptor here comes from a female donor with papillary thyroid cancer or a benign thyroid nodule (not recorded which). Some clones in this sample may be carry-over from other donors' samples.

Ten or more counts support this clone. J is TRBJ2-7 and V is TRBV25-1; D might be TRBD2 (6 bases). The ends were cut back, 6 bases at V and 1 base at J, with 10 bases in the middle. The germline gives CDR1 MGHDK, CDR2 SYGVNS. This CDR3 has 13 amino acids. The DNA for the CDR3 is TGTGCCAGCAGCGGAGGAGGGTCCTACGAGCAGTACTTC. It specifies CASSGGGSYEQYF.

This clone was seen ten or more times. CDR3 region: CASSPLAVVTGELFF. CDR3 sequence (DNA): TGTGCCAGCAGCCCACTAGCGGTAGTCACCGGGGAGCTGTTTTTT. The chain uses TRBV6-1 and TRBJ2-2; TRBD2 agrees at 8 bases. The CDR3 loop spans 15 amino acids. CDR1 is MNHNS and CDR2 is SASEGT in the germline V gene. Germline trimming cut 6 bases from V and 4 bases from J; bases unmatched to any gene: 7.

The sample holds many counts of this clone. DNA for the CDR3: TGTGCCAGTACTCTGACAGATCAGCCCCAGCATTTT. It translates to CASTLTDQPQHF. This chain uses TRBV19 with TRBJ1-5, with a tentative D call TRBD1 (5 bases). The germline V gene encodes CDR1 LNHDA and CDR2 SQIVND (reference sequence). The CDR3 has 12 residues. V was clipped by 7 bases and J by 5 bases, with 9 bases between them.

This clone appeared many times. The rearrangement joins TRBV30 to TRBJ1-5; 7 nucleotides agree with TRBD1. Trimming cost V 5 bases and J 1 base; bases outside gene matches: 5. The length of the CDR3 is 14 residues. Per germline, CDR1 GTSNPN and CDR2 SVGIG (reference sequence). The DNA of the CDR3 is TGTGCCTGGCAGACAGGGACGAGCAATCAGCCCCAGCATTTT. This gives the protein CAWQTGTSNQPQHF. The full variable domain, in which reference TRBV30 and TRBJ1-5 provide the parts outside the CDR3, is SQTIHQWPATLVQPVGSPLSLECTVEGTSNPNLYWYRQAAGRGLQLLFYSVGIGQISSEVPQNLSASRPQDRQFILSSKKLLLSDSGFYLCAWQTGTSNQPQHFGDGTRLSIL.

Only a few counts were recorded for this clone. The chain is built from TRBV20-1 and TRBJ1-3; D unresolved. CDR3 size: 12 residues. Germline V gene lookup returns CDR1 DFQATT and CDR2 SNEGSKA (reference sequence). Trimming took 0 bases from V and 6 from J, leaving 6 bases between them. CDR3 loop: CSARDWSNTIYF. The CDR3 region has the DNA TGCAGTGCTAGAGATTGGTCAAACACCATATATTTT.

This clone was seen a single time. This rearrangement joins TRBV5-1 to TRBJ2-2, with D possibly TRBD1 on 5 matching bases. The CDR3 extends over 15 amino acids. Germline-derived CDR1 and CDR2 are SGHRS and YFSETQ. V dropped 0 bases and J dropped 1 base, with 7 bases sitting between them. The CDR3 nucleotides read TGCGCCAGCAGCTTGGGGGGCTTGAACACCGGGGAGCTGTTTTTT. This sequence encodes CASSLGGLNTGELFF.

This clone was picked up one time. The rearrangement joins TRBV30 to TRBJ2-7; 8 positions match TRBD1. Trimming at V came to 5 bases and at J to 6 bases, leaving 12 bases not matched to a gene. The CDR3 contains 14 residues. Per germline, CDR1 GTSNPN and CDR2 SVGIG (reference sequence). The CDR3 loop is CAWSTGQGRGEQYF. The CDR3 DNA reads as TGTGCCTGGTCAACTGGACAGGGCAGGGGCGAGCAGTACTTC.

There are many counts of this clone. CDR3 in DNA: TGTGCCAGCAGCCCCTGGGGAGGGGGAAACACTGAAGCTTTCTTT. It yields the protein CASSPWGGGNTEAFF. The chain joins TRBV11-2 to TRBJ1-1, with D maybe TRBD1 (6 bases). CDR1 and CDR2 (germline): SGHAT, FQNNGV. Trimming cost V 5 bases and J 2 bases, with 15 bases left between them. CDR3 size: 15 residues. The full variable domain, rest sourced from reference TRBV11-2 and TRBJ1-1, is EAGVAQSPRYKIIEKRQSVAFWCNPISGHATLYWYQQILGQGPKLLIQFQNNGVVDDSQLPKDRFSAERLKGVDSTLKIQPAKLEDSAVYLCASSPWGGGNTEAFFGQGTRLTVV.

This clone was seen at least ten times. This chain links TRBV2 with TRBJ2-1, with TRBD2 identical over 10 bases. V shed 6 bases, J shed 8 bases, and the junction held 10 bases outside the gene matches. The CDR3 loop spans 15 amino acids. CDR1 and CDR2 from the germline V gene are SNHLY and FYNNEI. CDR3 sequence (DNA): TGTGCCAGCAGGAAGGCGGGACTAGCGTGGTATGAGCAGTTCTTC. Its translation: CASRKAGLAWYEQFF.

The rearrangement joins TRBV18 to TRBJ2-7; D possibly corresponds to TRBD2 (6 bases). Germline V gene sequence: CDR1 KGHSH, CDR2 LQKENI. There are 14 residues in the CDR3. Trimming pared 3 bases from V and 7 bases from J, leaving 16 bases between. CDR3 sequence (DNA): TGTGCCAGCTCACCCGGGACTTCAGCCCGGGAGCAGTACTTC. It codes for CASSPGTSAREQYF.

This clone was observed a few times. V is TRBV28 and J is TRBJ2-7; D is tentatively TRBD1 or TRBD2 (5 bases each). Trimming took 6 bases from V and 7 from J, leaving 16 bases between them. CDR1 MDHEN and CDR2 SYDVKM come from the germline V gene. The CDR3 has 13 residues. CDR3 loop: CASRGPTLGEQYF. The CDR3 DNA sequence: TGTGCCAGCAGGGGACCGACGCTCGGGGAGCAGTACTTC.

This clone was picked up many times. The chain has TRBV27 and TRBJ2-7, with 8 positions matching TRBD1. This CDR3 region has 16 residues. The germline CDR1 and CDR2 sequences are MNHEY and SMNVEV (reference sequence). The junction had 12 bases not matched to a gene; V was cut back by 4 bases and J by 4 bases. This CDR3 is CASSSLGEGQGYEQYF. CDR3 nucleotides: TGTGCCAGCAGTTCCCTCGGTGAAGGACAGGGTTACGAGCAGTACTTC.

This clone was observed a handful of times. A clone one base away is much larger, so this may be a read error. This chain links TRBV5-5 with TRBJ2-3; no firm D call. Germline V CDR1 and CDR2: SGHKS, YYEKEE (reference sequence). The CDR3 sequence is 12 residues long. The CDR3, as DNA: TGTGCCGGCAGCGTTCTAGCAGATACGCAGTATTTT. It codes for CAGSVLADTQYF.

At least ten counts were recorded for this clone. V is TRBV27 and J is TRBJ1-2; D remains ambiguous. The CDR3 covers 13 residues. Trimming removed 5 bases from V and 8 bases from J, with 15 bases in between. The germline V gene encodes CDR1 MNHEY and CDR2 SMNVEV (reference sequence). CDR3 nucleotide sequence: TGTGCCAGCAGTCTAACCTTGCTTGGGGGCTACACCTTC. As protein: CASSLTLLGGYTF.